The source of this T cell receptor (beta chain) is a study of identical twins. The CDR3 runs 13 residues. CDR1 is DFQATT, CDR2 SNEGSKA, per germline (reference sequence). The germline V and J ends were trimmed by 1 base and 5 bases, with 12 bases remaining between them. This clonotype was counted many times. TCRdb analysed the 5' RACE reads with MiXCR anew, one entry per CDR3 protein. The sample has around 220,000 distinct CDR3 sequences, roughly a tenth seen once; the top ten hold less than 12%. The sequencing sample was made of memory T cells sorted from blood. The sequence came from a man between 50 and 59 years old in good health. This chain joins TRBV20-1 and TRBJ2-7; D may be TRBD1 or TRBD2 (5 bases each). CDR3 sequence: CSARAPSGHEQYF. The CDR3 coding sequence is TGCAGTGCTAGAGCGCCTTCGGGGCACGAGCAGTACTTC.